This T cell receptor beta chain was profiled in a study of T cell repertoires in ileal Crohn's disease. Across the whole study: Every patient was operated on for stricturing (about 60%) or penetrating (39%) complications. Overall study results and limits: Compared with non-smokers, active smokers at surgery showed more clonal expansions.

About this clone itself: Its antigen remains unidentified.

TCRdb keeps only in-frame clones here, not all; method: immunoSEQ multiplex PCR. Here the sample spans more than 4,000 clones, 76% being singletons. J was trimmed by 5 bases and V by 1 base; bases with no gene match: 8. Per germline, CDR1 MGHRA and CDR2 YSYEKL. The CDR3 runs to 16 residues. This sequence was found in an adult with Crohn's disease. The chain joins TRBV4-1 to TRBJ2-5, with 9 bases fitting TRBD1. Sequencing was done on a sample of ileal tissue. The CDR3 sequence is CASSQAPAGTGETQYF. The CDR3 DNA reads TGCGCCAGCAGCCAAGCTCCCGCCGGGACAGGGGAGACCCAGTACTTC.